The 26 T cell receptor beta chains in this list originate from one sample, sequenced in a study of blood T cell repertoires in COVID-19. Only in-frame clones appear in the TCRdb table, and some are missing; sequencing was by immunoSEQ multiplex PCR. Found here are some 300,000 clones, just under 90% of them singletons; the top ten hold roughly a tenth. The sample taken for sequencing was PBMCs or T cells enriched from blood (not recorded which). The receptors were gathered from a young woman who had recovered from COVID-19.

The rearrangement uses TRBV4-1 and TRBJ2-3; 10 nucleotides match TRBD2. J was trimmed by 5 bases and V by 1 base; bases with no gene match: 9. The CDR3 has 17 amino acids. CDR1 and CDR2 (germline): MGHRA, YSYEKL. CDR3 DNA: TGCGCCAGCAGCCAAGCGTCTGGACTAGCGGTGCGAGATACGCAGTATTTT. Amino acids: CASSQASGLAVRDTQYF.

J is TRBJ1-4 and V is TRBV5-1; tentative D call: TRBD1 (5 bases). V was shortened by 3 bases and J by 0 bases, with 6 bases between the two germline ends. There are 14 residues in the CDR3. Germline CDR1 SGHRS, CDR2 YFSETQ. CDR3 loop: CASSSRATNEKLFF. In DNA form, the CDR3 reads TGCGCCAGCAGCTCCAGGGCAACTAATGAAAAACTGTTTTTT.

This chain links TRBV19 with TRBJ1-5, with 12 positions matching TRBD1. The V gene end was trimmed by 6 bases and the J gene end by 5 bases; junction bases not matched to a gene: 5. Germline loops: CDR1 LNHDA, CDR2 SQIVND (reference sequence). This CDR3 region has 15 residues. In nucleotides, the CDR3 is TGTGCCAGTAGCGTGGGACAGGGGGCACATCAGCCCCAGCATTTT. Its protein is CASSVGQGAHQPQHF.

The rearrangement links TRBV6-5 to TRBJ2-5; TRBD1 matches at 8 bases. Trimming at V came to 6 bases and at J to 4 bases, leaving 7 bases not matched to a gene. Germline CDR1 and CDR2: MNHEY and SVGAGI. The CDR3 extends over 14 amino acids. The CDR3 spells CASSTWTGRETQYF. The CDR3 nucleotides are TGTGCCAGCAGCACCTGGACAGGGCGAGAGACCCAGTACTTC.

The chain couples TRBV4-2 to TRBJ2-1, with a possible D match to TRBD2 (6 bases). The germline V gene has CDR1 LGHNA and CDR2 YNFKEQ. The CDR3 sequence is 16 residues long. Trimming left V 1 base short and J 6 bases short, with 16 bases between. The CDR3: CASSQGSGVFLNEQFF. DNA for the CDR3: TGTGCCAGCAGCCAAGGTTCGGGAGTTTTTCTCAATGAGCAGTTCTTC.

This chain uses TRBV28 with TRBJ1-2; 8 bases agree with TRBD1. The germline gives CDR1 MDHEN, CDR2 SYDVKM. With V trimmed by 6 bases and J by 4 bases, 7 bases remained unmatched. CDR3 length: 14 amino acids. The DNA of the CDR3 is TGTGCCAGCAGGACCGGGACAGGTCCCTATGGCTACACCTTC. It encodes CASRTGTGPYGYTF.

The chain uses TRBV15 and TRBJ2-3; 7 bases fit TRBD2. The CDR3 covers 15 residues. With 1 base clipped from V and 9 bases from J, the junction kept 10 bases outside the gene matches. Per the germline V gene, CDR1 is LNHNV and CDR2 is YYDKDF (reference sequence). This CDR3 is CATSRGPAGYLTQYF. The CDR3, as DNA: TGTGCCACCAGCAGAGGCCCAGCGGGGTACCTGACGCAGTATTTT.

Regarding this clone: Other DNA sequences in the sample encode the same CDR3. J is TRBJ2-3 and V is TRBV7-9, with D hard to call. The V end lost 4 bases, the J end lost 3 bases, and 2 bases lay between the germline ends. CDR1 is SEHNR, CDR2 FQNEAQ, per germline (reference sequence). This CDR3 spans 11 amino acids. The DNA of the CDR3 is TGTGCCAGCAGCTCTACAGATACGCAGTATTTT. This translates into CASSSTDTQYF.

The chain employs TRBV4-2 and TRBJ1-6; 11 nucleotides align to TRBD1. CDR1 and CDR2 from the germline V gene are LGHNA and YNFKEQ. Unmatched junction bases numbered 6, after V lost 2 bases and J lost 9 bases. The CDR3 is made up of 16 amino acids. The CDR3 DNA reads TGTGCCAGCAGCCAACCCGGGACAGGGGGGGGTTCACCCCTCCACTTT. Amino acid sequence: CASSQPGTGGGSPLHF.

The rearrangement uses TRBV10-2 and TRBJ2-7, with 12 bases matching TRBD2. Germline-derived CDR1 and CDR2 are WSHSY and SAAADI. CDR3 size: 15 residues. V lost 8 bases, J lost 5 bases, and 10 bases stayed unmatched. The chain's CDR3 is CASRLAGALLNEQYF. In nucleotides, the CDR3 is TGCGCCAGCCGACTAGCGGGAGCTCTATTAAACGAGCAGTACTTC.

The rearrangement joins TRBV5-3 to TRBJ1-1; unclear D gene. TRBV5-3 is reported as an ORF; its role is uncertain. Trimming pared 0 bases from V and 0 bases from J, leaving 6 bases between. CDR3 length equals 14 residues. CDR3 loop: CARSLGHLNTEAFF. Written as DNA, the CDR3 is TGTGCCAGAAGCTTGGGACACCTGAACACTGAAGCTTTCTTT.

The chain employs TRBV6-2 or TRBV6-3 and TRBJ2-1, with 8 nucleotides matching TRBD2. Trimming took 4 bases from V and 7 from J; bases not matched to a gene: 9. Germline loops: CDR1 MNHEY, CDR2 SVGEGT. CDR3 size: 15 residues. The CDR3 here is CASSLTGTSMNEQFF. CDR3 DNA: TGTGCCAGCAGTTTGACCGGGACTAGTATGAATGAGCAGTTCTTC.

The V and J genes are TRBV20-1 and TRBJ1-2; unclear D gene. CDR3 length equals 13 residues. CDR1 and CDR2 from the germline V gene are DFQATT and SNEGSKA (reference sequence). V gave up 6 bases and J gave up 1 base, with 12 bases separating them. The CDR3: CSASFGSNYGYTF. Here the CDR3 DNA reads TGCAGTGCCAGTTTTGGCAGTAACTATGGCTACACCTTC.

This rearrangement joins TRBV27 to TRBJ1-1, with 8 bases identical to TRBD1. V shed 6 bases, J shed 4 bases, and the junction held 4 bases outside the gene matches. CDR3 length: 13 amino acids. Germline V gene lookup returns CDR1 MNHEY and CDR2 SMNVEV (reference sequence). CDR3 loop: CASRQQGGTEAFF. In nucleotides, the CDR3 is TGTGCCAGCAGACAACAGGGGGGCACTGAAGCTTTCTTT.

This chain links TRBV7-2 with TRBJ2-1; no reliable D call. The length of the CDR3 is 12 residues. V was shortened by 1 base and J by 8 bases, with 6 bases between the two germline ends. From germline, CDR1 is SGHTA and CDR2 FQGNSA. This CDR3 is CASSLVGHEQFF. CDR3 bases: TGTGCCAGCAGCTTAGTGGGCCATGAGCAGTTCTTC.

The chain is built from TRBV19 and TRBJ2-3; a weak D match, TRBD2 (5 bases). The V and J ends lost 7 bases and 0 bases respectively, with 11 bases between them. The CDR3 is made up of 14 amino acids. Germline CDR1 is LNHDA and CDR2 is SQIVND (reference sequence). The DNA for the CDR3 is TGTGCCAGTAAGGCGGGTCTCAGCACAGATACGCAGTATTTT. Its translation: CASKAGLSTDTQYF.

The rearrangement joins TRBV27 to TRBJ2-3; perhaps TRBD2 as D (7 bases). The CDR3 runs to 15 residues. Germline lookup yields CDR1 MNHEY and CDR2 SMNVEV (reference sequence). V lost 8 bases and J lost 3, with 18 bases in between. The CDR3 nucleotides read TGTGCCAGCCTGAGGGGGGCGGGAGTAACAGATACGCAGTATTTT. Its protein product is CASLRGAGVTDTQYF.

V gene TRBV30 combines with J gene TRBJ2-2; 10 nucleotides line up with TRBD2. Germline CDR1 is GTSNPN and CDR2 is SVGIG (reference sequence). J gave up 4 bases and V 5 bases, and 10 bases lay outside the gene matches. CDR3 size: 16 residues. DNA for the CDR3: TGTGCCTGGGGAGGGCTAGCGGGAGCGGTCACCGGGGAGCTGTTTTTT. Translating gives CAWGGLAGAVTGELFF. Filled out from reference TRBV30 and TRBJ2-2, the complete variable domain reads SQTIHQWPATLVQPVGSPLSLECTVEGTSNPNLYWYRQAAGRGLQLLFYSVGIGQISSEVPQNLSASRPQDRQFILSSKKLLLSDSGFYLCAWGGLAGAVTGELFFGEGSRLTVL.

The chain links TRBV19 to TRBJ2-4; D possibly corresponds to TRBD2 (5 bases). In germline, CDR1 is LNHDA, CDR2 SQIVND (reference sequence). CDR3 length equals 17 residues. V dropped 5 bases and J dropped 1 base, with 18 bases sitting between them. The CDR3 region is CASSRPEGRGAKNIQYF. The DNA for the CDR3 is TGTGCCAGTAGTCGACCAGAAGGGCGAGGGGCCAAAAACATTCAGTACTTC. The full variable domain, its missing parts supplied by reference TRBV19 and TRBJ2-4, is DGGITQSPKYLFRKEGQNVTLSCEQNLNHDAMYWYRQDPGQGLRLIYYSQIVNDFQKGDIAEGYSVSREKKESFPLTVTSAQKNPTAFYLCASSRPEGRGAKNIQYFGAGTRLSVL.

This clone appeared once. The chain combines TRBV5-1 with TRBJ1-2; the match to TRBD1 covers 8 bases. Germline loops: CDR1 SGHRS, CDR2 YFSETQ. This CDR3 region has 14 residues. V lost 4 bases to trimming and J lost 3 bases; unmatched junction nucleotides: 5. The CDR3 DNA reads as TGCGCCAGCAGCCATACAGGGGGAGACTATGGCTACACCTTC. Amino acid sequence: CASSHTGGDYGYTF.

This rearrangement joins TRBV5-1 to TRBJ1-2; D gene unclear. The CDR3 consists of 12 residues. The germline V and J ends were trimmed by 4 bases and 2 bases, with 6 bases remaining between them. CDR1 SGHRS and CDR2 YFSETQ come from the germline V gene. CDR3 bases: TGCGCCAGCAGCCCGACAAACTATGGCTACACCTTC. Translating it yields CASSPTNYGYTF. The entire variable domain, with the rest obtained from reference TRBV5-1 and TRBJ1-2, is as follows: KAGVTQTPRYLIKTRGQQVTLSCSPISGHRSVSWYQQTPGQGLQFLFEYFSETQRNKGNFPGRFSGRQFSNSRSEMNVSTLELGDSALYLCASSPTNYGYTFGSGTRLTVV.

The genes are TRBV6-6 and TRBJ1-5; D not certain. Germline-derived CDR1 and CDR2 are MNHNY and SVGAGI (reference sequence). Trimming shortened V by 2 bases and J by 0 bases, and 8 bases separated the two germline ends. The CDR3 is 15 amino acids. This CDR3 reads CASSYGGISNQPQHF. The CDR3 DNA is TGTGCCAGCAGTTACGGAGGGATTAGCAATCAGCCCCAGCATTTT.

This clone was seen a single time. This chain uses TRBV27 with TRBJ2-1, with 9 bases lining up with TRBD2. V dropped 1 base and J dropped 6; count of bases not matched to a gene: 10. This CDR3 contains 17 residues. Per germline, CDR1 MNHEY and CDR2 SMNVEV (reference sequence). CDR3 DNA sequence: TGTGCCAGCAGTTTATGGGGTAGCGGGAGTTGGGGCAATGAGCAGTTCTTC. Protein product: CASSLWGSGSWGNEQFF.

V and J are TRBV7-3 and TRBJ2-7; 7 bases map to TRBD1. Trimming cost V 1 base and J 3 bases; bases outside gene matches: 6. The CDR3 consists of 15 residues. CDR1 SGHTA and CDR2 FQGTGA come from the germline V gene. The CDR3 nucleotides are TGTGCCAGCAGCTTAAAAGGGGACAGTATCTACGAGCAGTACTTC. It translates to CASSLKGDSIYEQYF.

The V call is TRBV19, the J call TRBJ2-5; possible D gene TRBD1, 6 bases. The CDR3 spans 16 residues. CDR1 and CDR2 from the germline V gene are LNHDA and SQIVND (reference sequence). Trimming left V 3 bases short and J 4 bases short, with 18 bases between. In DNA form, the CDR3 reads TGTGCCAGTAGTATCGAGGGCAGGGGCGGCCGAGAGACCCAGTACTTC. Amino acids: CASSIEGRGGRETQYF.

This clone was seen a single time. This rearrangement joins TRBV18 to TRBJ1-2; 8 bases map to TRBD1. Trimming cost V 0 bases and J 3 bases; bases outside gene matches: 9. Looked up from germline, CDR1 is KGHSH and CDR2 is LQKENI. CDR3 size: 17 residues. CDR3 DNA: TGTGCCAGCTCACCACCGTGGACAGGGAAAGTCTACTATGGCTACACCTTC. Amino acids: CASSPPWTGKVYYGYTF.